Listed below are T cell receptor beta chains from one sample, sequenced in a study of technical replicates of blood from a handful of donors. Method: immunoSEQ multiplex PCR; TCRdb's copy keeps in-frame clones and lacks some. The sample holds about 85,000 clones; just under 95% are singletons and the top ten take 0.25% to 0.3%. The specimen sequenced was T cells isolated from PBMCs. Source of these receptors: a human donor in good health. The CDR3 runs from the conserved cysteine through the conserved F or W. D genes are given only for firm matches. Part of the rows lack a size; the others show once, few, many or a class for expanded clones.

clone_size j_call v_call d_call cdr3_aa cdr3_nt
- TRBJ2-5 TRBV9 - CASSAKTGETQYF TGTGCCAGCAGCGCAAAGACAGGAGAGACCCAGTACTTC
- TRBJ1-1 TRBV7-9 - CASSFFRLDKTNTEAFF TGTGCCAGCAGCTTTTTTAGGTTGGACAAGACGAACACTGAAGCTTTCTTT
- TRBJ2-5 TRBV13 TRBD2 CASSLGAGVQETQYF TGTGCCAGCAGCTTAGGCGCGGGGGTCCAAGAGACCCAGTACTTC
- TRBJ1-1 TRBV2 TRBD1 CASSDRGLENTEAFF TGTGCCAGCAGCGACAGGGGGCTAGAGAACACTGAAGCTTTCTTT
once TRBJ1-1 TRBV5-4 - CASSSPQGNTEAFF TGTGCCAGCAGCTCCCCCCAGGGGAACACTGAAGCTTTCTTT
- TRBJ2-7 TRBV27 - CASRVQGWLTYEQYF TGTGCCAGCAGAGTACAGGGTTGGTTAACCTACGAGCAGTACTTC
- TRBJ2-1 TRBV4-1 - CASSQIMGRSPLGEQFF TGCGCCAGCAGCCAAATAATGGGGAGGAGTCCCCTCGGGGAGCAGTTCTTC
- TRBJ1-3 TRBV14 - CASSQVGQHLGNTIYF TGTGCCAGCAGCCAAGTCGGACAGCACCTTGGGAACACCATATATTTT
- TRBJ2-7 TRBV27 - CASSRRGESYEQYF TGTGCCAGCAGCCGCAGGGGGGAAAGCTACGAGCAGTACTTC
- TRBJ1-2 TRBV7-9 - CASSSSWTATTNYGYTF TGTGCCAGCAGCTCATCTTGGACAGCTACTACTAACTATGGCTACACCTTC
- TRBJ1-2 TRBV7-6 TRBD1 CASSLYLGTGGGYTF TGTGCCAGCAGCTTATACCTCGGGACAGGGGGAGGCTACACCTTC
- TRBJ1-5 TRBV7-8 TRBD1 CASSRTGDFNQPQHF TGTGCCAGCAGCCGGACAGGGGACTTTAATCAGCCCCAGCATTTT
once TRBJ2-5 TRBV10-2 - CASSGRGETQYF TGCGCCAGCAGCGGACGGGGGGAGACCCAGTACTTC
once TRBJ2-2 TRBV27 TRBD1 CASKSPGQGNTGELFF TGTGCCAGCAAATCCCCGGGACAGGGAAACACCGGGGAGCTGTTTTTT
- TRBJ1-6 TRBV9 - CASNGGPYNSPLHF TGTGCCAGCAATGGGGGCCCCTATAATTCACCCCTCCACTTT
- TRBJ2-1 TRBV5-1 - CASSRNGVSDEQFF TGCGCCAGCAGCCGGAACGGGGTCTCGGATGAGCAGTTCTTC
- TRBJ2-2 TRBV7-8 TRBD2 CASTPRLAGGRTGELFF TGTGCCAGCACCCCTCGACTAGCGGGAGGGCGTACCGGGGAGCTGTTTTTT
- TRBJ2-7 TRBV28 - CASSLSGNYEQYF TGTGCCAGCAGTTTATCAGGGAACTACGAGCAGTACTTC
- TRBJ2-1 TRBV4-1 TRBD2 CASSQVTSGGRFF TGCGCCAGCAGCCAAGTGACTAGCGGGGGTCGGTTCTTC
once TRBJ1-2 TRBV7-3 TRBD1 CASSPGTGSGYTF TGTGCCAGCAGCCCCGGGACAGGGAGCGGCTACACCTTC
few TRBJ1-1 TRBV9 - CASSVASGRTEAFF TGTGCCAGCAGCGTAGCTTCAGGGAGGACTGAAGCTTTCTTT
- TRBJ1-1 TRBV5-1 - CASSRQLNTEAFF TGCGCCAGCAGCAGACAGCTGAACACTGAAGCTTTCTTT
- TRBJ1-2 TRBV5-1 TRBD1 CASSGDSGMNYGYTF TGCGCCAGCAGCGGGGACAGCGGAATGAACTATGGCTACACCTTC
- TRBJ1-1 TRBV10-3 - CAISPRSGGRGGTEAFF TGTGCCATCAGCCCTCGCAGCGGGGGGCGAGGGGGCACTGAAGCTTTCTTT
- TRBJ1-1 TRBV6-6 TRBD1 CASSTGSHTEAFF TGTGCCAGCTCGACAGGGAGTCACACTGAAGCTTTCTTT
- TRBJ1-5 TRBV19 - CASSIVAGQDSNQPQHF TGTGCCAGTAGTATAGTCGCTGGGCAGGATAGCAATCAGCCCCAGCATTTT
- TRBJ2-7 TRBV5-1 TRBD2 CASSPAGGPYEQYF TGCGCCAGCAGCCCAGCGGGAGGGCCCTACGAGCAGTACTTC
- TRBJ2-1 TRBV15 TRBD1 CALGQGWDEQFF TGTGCCCTGGGACAGGGTTGGGATGAGCAGTTCTTC
- TRBJ2-4 TRBV6-6 - CASSHTADIQYF TGTGCCAGCAGCCACACTGCGGACATTCAGTACTTC
- TRBJ1-1 TRBV29-1 TRBD1 CSVTTGVSLNTEAFF TGCAGCGTTACAACAGGGGTGAGTTTGAACACTGAAGCTTTCTTT
- TRBJ1-1 TRBV7-3 - CASSLSGFTEAFF TGTGCCAGCAGCTTATCAGGATTCACTGAAGCTTTCTTT
- TRBJ1-5 TRBV19 - CPRAGSQHF TGCCCTCGAGCGGGGTCCCAGCATTTT
- TRBJ1-2 TRBV2 TRBD1 CASKGTGGRDYGYTF TGTGCCAGCAAAGGGACAGGGGGCCGGGACTATGGCTACACCTTC
- TRBJ2-2 TRBV10-1 - CASSESTAAGELFF TGCGCCAGCAGTGAGTCGACAGCAGCCGGGGAGCTGTTTTTT
- TRBJ2-7 TRBV2 - CASRYRDSYEQYF TGTGCCAGCAGGTACAGGGACTCCTACGAGCAGTACTTC
- TRBJ2-5 TRBV4-2 - CASSQQEAEETQYF TGTGCCAGCAGCCAACAAGAGGCCGAAGAGACCCAGTACTTC
once TRBJ2-7 TRBV28 TRBD2 CASSFWIMGGEGGDEQYF TGTGCCAGCAGTTTTTGGATTATGGGCGGGGAGGGCGGAGACGAGCAGTACTTC
- TRBJ2-7 TRBV2 TRBD2 CASSGEREVLHEQYF TGTGCCAGCAGTGGGGAGCGGGAGGTCCTCCATGAGCAGTACTTC
- TRBJ2-1 TRBV2 TRBD1 CASSQNYRGSYNEQFF TGTGCCAGCAGTCAGAACTACAGGGGATCCTACAATGAGCAGTTCTTC
- TRBJ2-7 TRBV5-1 TRBD1 CASRMTTGGGEQYF TGCGCCAGCAGGATGACGACAGGGGGCGGGGAGCAGTACTTC
- TRBJ1-5 TRBV19 - CASRGSSGAQPQHF TGTGCCAGTCGTGGGTCGAGTGGAGCTCAGCCCCAGCATTTT
- TRBJ1-3 TRBV12-5 - CASGPVRGNTIYF TGTGCTAGTGGCCCGGTTAGAGGAAACACCATATATTTT
- TRBJ1-2 TRBV4-2 TRBD1 CASSQQSYRDSYYGYTF TGTGCCAGCAGCCAACAGTCATACCGGGACAGCTACTATGGCTACACCTTC
once TRBJ1-1 TRBV30 TRBD1 CAWSPKGQVTEAFF TGTGCCTGGAGTCCCAAGGGACAGGTCACTGAAGCTTTCTTT
- TRBJ2-2 TRBV5-1 - CASSSVANTGELFF TGCGCCAGCAGTTCGGTGGCGAACACCGGGGAGCTGTTTTTT
- TRBJ2-7 TRBV5-1 - CASSLAPGNEQYF TGCGCCAGCAGCTTGGCGCCCGGGAACGAGCAGTACTTC
- TRBJ2-2 TRBV2 - CASRRQRNTGELFF TGTGCCAGCAGGAGACAGCGGAACACCGGGGAGCTGTTTTTT
- TRBJ1-2 TRBV10-3 TRBD1 CAIRNGQGFFSNYGYTF TGTGCCATCAGAAACGGACAGGGTTTTTTCTCTAACTATGGCTACACCTTC
few TRBJ1-1 TRBV6-1 - CASNPRLLNTEAFF TGTGCCAGCAACCCTCGACTCTTGAACACTGAAGCTTTCTTT
- TRBJ2-2 TRBV2 TRBD1 CASSVRGQGNTGELFF TGTGCCAGCAGTGTTCGCGGACAGGGAAACACCGGGGAGCTGTTTTTT